A selection of T cell receptor beta chains follows, all from one sample in a study. TCRdb processed the RT-PCR reads anew with MiXCR; each CDR3 protein has one entry. The repertoire holds about 700,000 distinct CDR3 sequences, with over 12% as singletons. Material: memory CD4+ T cells from blood. Source of these receptors: a female donor in good health, serving as a healthy control. Each CDR3 is given with its conserved first and last residue.

TRBV7-9,TRBJ2-1,CASSLGGQGEQFF
TRBV20-1,TRBJ2-3,CSARVGTDTQYF
TRBV5-1,TRBJ1-1,CASSLISQVMNTEAFF
TRBV2,TRBJ1-5,CASGRNQPQHF
TRBV20-1,TRBJ2-7,CSARTRGGRPWEQYF
TRBV7-9,TRBJ2-2,CASSFTSPRAGLFF
TRBV4-2,TRBJ2-2,CASSQERDNINTGELFF
TRBV27,TRBJ1-2,CASSLTFSRGRDYGYTF
TRBV20-1,TRBJ2-5,CSAPWTGQETQYF
TRBV10-3,TRBJ2-2,CAIKGGGGGTGELFF
TRBV6-2/TRBV6-3,TRBJ2-3,CASSSWTSGTDTQYF
TRBV11-2,TRBJ2-5,CASSLGSLWETQYF
TRBV5-5,TRBJ2-2,CASSLSGASGTGELFF
TRBV7-2,TRBJ2-5,CASSRQYQETQYF
TRBV9,TRBJ2-5,CASSGGLTGYQETQYF
TRBV7-2,TRBJ2-5,CASSLEGSGRAETQYF
TRBV28,TRBJ2-7,CASSNPYSWQAYEQYF
TRBV9,TRBJ2-7,CASSLRTSEDYEQYF
TRBV6-5,TRBJ1-4,CASGRQTNEKLFF
TRBV9,TRBJ1-5,CASSAQPDSNQPQHF
TRBV4-1,TRBJ1-4,CASSQAGTGREKLFF
TRBV13,TRBJ2-7,CASSLQGQHEQYF
TRBV20-1,TRBJ2-3,CSARPWTRGYSTDTQYF
TRBV5-1,TRBJ2-3,CASSLAASGESDTQYF
TRBV5-1,TRBJ1-1,CATPQGLAEAFF
TRBV2,TRBJ2-7,CASSEQGWGEQYF
TRBV5-1,TRBJ1-2,CASSPGTGEGYTF
TRBV20-1,TRBJ1-1,CSARRAGEHTEAFF
TRBV7-8,TRBJ1-1,CASSLEGRATAFF
TRBV24-1,TRBJ2-6,CATSDPTPHRDSGANVLTF
TRBV5-1,TRBJ2-2,CASSSDRPRTGTGELFF
TRBV5-1,TRBJ2-3,CASRDLPPTDTQYF
TRBV7-8,TRBJ2-3,CASSPTPRYTQYF
TRBV5-1,TRBJ2-1,CASSLLNEQFF
TRBV12-3/TRBV12-4,TRBJ1-5,CASSRLGGLTYSNQPQHF
TRBV7-8,TRBJ2-3,CASSSRTSGRALGTDTQYF
TRBV5-4,TRBJ2-7,CASSNGKTVVYEQYF
TRBV5-6,TRBJ1-4,CASSLVGIREEKLFF
TRBV3-1,TRBJ2-3,CASSQMHSTTDTQYF
TRBV7-6,TRBJ2-1,CASSFGGSGGYNEQFF
TRBV7-2,TRBJ2-7,CASSSIYEQYF
TRBV29-1,TRBJ2-7,CSVESQVPPYEQYF
TRBV5-1,TRBJ2-5,CASSLTRGRGEYQETQYF
TRBV12-5,TRBJ2-3,CASGVREDTQYF
TRBV7-2,TRBJ1-5,CASSLSGAPQHF
TRBV12-3/TRBV12-4,TRBJ2-1,CASSLVAGSGSYNEQFF
TRBV11-2,TRBJ1-1,CASSFIGELNTEAFF
TRBV6-1,TRBJ1-1,CASSERSRNTEAFF
TRBV7-2,TRBJ1-5,CASTLEGTNNQPQHF
TRBV29-1,TRBJ2-1,CSTQVNEQFF
TRBV3-1,TRBJ2-2,CASSLAEGGTGELFF
TRBV2,TRBJ2-1,CASSLTGTSVREQFF